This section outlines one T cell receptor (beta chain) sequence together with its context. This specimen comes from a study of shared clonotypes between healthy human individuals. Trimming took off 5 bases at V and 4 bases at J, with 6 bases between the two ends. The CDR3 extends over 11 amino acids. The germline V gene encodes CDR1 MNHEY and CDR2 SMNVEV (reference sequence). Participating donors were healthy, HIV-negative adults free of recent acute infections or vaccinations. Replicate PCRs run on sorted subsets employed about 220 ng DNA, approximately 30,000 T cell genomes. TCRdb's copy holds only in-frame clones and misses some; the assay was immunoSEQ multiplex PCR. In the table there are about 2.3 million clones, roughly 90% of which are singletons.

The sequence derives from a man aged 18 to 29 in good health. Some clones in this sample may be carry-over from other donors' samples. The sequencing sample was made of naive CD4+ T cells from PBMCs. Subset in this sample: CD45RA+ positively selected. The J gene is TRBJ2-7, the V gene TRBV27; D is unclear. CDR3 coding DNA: TGTGCCAGCAGTGCCCGGTACGAGCAGTACTTC. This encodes CASSARYEQYF.